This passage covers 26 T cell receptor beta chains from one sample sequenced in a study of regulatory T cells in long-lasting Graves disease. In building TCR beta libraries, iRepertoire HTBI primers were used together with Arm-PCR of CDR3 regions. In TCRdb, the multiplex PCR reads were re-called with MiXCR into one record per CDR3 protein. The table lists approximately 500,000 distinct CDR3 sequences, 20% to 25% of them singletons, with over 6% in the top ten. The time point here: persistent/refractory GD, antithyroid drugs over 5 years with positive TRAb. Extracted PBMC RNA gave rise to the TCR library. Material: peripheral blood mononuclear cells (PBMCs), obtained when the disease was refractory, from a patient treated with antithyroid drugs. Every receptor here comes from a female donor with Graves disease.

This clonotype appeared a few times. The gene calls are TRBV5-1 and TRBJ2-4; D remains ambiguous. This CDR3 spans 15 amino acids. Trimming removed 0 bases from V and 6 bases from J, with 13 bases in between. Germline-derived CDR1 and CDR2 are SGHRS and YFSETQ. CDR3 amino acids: CASSLGEYNGNIQYF. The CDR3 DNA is TGCGCCAGCAGCTTGGGGGAATATAACGGAAACATTCAGTACTTC.

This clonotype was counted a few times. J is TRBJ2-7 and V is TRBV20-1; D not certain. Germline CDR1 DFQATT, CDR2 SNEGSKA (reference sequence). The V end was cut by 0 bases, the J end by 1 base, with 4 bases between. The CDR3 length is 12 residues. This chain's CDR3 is CSARDWSYEQYF. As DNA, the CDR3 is TGCAGTGCTAGAGATTGGTCCTACGAGCAGTACTTC.

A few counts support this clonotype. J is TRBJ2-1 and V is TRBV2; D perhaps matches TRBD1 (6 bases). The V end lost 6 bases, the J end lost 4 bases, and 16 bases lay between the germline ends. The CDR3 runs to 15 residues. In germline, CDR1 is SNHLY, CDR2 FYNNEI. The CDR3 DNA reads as TGTGCCAGCAGGGGGCTTGGGGGCGCGTACAATGAGCAGTTCTTC. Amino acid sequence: CASRGLGGAYNEQFF. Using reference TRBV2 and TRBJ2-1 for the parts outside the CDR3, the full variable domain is EPEVTQTPSHQVTQMGQEVILRCVPISNHLYFYWYRQILGQKVEFLVSFYNNEISEKSEIFDDQFSVERPDGSNFTLKIRSTKLEDSAMYFCASRGLGGAYNEQFFGPGTRLTVL.

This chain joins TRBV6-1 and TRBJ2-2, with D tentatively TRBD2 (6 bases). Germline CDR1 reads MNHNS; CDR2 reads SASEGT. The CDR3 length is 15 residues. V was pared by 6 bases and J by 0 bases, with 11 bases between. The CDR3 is CASSQLAANTGELFF. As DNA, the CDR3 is TGTGCCAGCAGCCAATTAGCGGCGAACACCGGGGAGCTGTTTTTT.

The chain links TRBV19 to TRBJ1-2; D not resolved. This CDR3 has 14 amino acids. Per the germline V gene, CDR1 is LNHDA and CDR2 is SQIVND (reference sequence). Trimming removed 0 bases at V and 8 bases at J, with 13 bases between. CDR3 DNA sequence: TGTGCCAGTAGTATAGATCGCGAGGGTTACGGCTACACCTTC. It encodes CASSIDREGYGYTF. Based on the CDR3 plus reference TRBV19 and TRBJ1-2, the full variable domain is DGGITQSPKYLFRKEGQNVTLSCEQNLNHDAMYWYRQDPGQGLRLIYYSQIVNDFQKGDIAEGYSVSREKKESFPLTVTSAQKNPTAFYLCASSIDREGYGYTFGSGTRLTVV.

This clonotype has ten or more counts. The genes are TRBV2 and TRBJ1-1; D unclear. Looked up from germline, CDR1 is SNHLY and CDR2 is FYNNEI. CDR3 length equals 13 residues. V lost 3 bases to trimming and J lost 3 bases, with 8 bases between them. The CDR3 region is CASSEAPDTEAFF. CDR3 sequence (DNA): TGTGCCAGCAGTGAGGCCCCCGACACTGAAGCTTTCTTT. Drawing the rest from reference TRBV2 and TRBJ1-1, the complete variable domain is EPEVTQTPSHQVTQMGQEVILRCVPISNHLYFYWYRQILGQKVEFLVSFYNNEISEKSEIFDDQFSVERPDGSNFTLKIRSTKLEDSAMYFCASSEAPDTEAFFGQGTRLTVV.

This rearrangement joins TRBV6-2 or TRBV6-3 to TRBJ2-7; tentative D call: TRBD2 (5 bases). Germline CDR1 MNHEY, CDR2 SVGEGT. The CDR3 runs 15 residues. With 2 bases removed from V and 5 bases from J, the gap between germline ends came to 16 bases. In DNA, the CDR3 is TGTGCCAGCAGTTACGAGGGTTTTGTAAGAAACGAGCAGTACTTC. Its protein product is CASSYEGFVRNEQYF.

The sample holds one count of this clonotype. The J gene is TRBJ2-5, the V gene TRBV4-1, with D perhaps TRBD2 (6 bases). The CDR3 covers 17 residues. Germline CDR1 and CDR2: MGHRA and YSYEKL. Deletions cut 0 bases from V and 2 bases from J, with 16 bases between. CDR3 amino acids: CASSQERGHSGQETQYF. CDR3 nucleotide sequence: TGCGCCAGCAGCCAAGAAAGGGGTCATAGCGGACAAGAGACCCAGTACTTC.

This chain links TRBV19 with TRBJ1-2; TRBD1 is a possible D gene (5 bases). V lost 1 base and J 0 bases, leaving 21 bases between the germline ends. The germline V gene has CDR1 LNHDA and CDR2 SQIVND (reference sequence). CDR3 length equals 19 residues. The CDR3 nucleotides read TGTGCCAGTAGTATAGTATTAGGCCCGGGGGGATCGGCTAACTATGGCTACACCTTC. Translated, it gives CASSIVLGPGGSANYGYTF.

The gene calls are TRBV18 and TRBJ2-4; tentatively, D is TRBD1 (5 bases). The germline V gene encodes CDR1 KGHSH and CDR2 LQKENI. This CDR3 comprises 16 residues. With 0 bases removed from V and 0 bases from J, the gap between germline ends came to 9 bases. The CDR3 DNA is TGTGCCAGCTCACCACCGGGGCCAGTAGCCAAAAACATTCAGTACTTC. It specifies CASSPPGPVAKNIQYF.

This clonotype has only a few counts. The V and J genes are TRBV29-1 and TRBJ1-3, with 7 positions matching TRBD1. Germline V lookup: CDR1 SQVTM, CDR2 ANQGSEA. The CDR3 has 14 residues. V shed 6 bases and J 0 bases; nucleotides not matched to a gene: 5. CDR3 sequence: CSVWGQTSGNTIYF. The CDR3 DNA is TGCAGCGTGTGGGGACAGACCTCTGGAAACACCATATATTTT.

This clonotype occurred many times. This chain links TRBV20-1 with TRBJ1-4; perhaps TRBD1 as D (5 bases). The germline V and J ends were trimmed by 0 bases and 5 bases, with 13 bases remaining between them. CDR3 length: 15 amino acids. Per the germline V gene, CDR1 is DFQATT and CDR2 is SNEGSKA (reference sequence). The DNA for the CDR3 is TGCAGTGCTAGAGATTTGGGGCTAAGGAATGAAAAACTGTTTTTT. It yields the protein CSARDLGLRNEKLFF.

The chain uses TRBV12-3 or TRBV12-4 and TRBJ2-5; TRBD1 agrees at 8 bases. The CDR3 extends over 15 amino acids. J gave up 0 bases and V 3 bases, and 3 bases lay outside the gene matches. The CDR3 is CASSFTGGYQETQYF. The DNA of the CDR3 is TGTGCCAGCAGTTTCACAGGGGGGTACCAAGAGACCCAGTACTTC.

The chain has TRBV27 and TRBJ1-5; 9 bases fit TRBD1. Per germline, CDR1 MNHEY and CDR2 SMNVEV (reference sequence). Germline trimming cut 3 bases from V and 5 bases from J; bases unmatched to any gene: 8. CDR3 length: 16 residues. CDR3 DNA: TGTGCCAGCAGTTTGCGGACAGGGGACCTCTATCAGCCCCAGCATTTT. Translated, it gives CASSLRTGDLYQPQHF.

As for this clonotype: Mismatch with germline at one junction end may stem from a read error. The CDR3 DNA is TGTGCCAGCAGCAGGAGTGGGACAACGGAGACCCGGTACTTC. It encodes CASSRSGTTETRYF. V usage is TRBV6-2 or TRBV6-3 and J usage is TRBJ2-5; tentatively, D is TRBD1 (6 bases). In germline, CDR1 is MNHEY, CDR2 SVGEGT. There are 14 residues in the CDR3.

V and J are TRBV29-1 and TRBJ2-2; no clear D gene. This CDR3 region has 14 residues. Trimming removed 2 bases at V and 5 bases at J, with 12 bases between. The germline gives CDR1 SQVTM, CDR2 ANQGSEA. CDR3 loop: CSVESRLGTGELFF. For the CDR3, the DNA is TGCAGCGTTGAAAGCAGGCTTGGGACCGGGGAGCTGTTTTTT.

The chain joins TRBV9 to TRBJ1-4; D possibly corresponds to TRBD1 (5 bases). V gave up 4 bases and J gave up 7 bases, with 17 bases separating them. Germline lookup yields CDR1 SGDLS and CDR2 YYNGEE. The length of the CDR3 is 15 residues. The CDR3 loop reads CASSRREGPGEKLFF. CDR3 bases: TGTGCCAGCAGCCGAAGGGAGGGGCCTGGTGAAAAACTGTTTTTT.

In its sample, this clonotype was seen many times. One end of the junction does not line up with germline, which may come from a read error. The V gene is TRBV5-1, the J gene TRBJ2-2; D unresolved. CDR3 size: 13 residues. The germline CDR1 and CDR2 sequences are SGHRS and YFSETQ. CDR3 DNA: TGTGCCAGCAGTTGGGGGAACACCGGGGAGCTGTTTTTT. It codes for CASSWGNTGELFF.

CDR3: CATSERGTGVDEQYF. The CDR3 DNA sequence: TGTGCCACCAGTGAACGGGGTACCGGGGTGGACGAGCAGTACTTC. The rearrangement uses TRBV24-1 and TRBJ2-7, with D possibly TRBD2 on 5 matching bases. This CDR3 is built from 15 residues. The ends were cut back, 4 bases at V and 5 bases at J, with 17 bases in the middle. Per germline, CDR1 KGHDR and CDR2 SFDVKD.

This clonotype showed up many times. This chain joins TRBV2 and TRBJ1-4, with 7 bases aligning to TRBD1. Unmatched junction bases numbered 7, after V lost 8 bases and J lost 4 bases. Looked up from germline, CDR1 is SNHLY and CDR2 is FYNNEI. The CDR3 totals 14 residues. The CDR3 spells CASATRQGNEKLFF. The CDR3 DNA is TGTGCCAGCGCCACCCGACAGGGTAATGAAAAACTGTTTTTT.

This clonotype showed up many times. The CDR3 region is CASSLWGTGELFF. CDR3 sequence (DNA): TGTGCCAGCAGCTTGTGGGGCACCGGGGAGCTGTTTTTT. This chain connects TRBV11-3 to TRBJ2-2; unclear D gene. The V and J ends lost 3 bases and 4 bases respectively, with 6 bases between them. The CDR3 spans 13 residues. CDR1 is SGHNT and CDR2 is YENEEA in the germline V gene.

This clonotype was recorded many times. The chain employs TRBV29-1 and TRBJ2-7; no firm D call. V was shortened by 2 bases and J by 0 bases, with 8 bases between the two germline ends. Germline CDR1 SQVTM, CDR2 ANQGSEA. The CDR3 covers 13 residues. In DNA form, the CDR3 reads TGCAGCGTTGAAATCGGTTACTCCTACGAGCAGTACTTC. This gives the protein CSVEIGYSYEQYF.

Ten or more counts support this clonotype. Here the CDR3 reads CASSPDRVGWQYF. The DNA of the CDR3 is TGTGCCAGCAGTCCCGACAGGGTGGGTTGGCAGTACTTC. This chain uses TRBV12-3 or TRBV12-4 with TRBJ2-7; 7 nucleotides agree with TRBD1. This CDR3 has 13 amino acids. The ends lost 5 bases at V and 9 bases at J; junction bases unmatched: 10.

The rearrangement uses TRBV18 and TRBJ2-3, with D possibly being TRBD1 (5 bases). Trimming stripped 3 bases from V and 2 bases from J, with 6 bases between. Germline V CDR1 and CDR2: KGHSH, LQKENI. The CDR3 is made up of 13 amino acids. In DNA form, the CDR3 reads TGTGCCAGCTCACCGACAGACACAGATACGCAGTATTTT. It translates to CASSPTDTDTQYF.

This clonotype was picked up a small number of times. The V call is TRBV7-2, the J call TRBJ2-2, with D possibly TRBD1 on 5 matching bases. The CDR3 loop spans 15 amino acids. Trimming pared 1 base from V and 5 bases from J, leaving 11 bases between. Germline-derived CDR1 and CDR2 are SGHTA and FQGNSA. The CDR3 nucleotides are TGTGCCAGCAGCTTAGAGGCAGGGTGGACCGGGGAGCTGTTTTTT. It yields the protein CASSLEAGWTGELFF.

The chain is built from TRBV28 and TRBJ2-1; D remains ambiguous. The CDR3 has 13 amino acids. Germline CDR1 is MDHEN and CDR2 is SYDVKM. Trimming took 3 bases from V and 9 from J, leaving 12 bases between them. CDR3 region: CASSFIVPTEQFF. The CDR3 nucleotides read TGTGCCAGCAGTTTTATAGTGCCCACTGAGCAGTTCTTC.